These 24 T cell receptor beta chains share one sample of origin, sequenced in a study of cytomegalovirus exposure and HLA in healthy donors. Both 60 Vbeta primers and 13 Jbeta primers went into the PCR. Generated by immunoSEQ multiplex PCR, the TCRdb table keeps only in-frame clones and is missing some. The sample contains 150,000 to 180,000 clones, roughly 83% of which appear only once. The sequenced material came from PBMCs. Receptor source: a young man in good health and CMV-seropositive.

V usage is TRBV30 and J usage is TRBJ1-4; no clear D gene. Germline V lookup: CDR1 GTSNPN, CDR2 SVGIG (reference sequence). The CDR3 is 12 amino acids. The V and J ends lost 0 bases and 5 bases respectively, with 4 bases between them. CDR3 sequence: CAWSVQNEKLFF. Written as DNA, the CDR3 is TGTGCCTGGAGTGTCCAGAATGAAAAACTGTTTTTT.

This clone has only a few counts. The chain recombines TRBV6-5 with TRBJ1-3; TRBD1 might be the D (6 bases). V shed 8 bases and J shed 8 bases, with 16 bases lying between them. Germline V CDR1 and CDR2: MNHEY, SVGAGI. The CDR3 is 13 residues long. DNA for the CDR3: TGTGCCAGCTCCGCAGGGGTGAGGGACACCATATATTTT. Translated: CASSAGVRDTIYF.

CDR3 in DNA: TGCAGCGTTGACGACAGGGCCAAGGGATACAATGAGCAGTTCTTC. Translated, it gives CSVDDRAKGYNEQFF. This sequence joins TRBV29-1 and TRBJ2-1; 7 bases align to TRBD1. Germline V gene sequence: CDR1 SQVTM, CDR2 ANQGSEA. After removal of 3 bases from V and 4 bases from J, the junction contained 9 bases not matched to a gene. The CDR3 has 15 residues.

The V and J genes are TRBV25-1 and TRBJ2-5, with TRBD1 matching 9 bases. Losses at the gene ends were 5 bases for V and 7 bases for J; bases not matched to a gene: 11. The germline CDR1 and CDR2 sequences are MGHDK and SYGVNS. The CDR3 totals 15 residues. CDR3 nucleotide sequence: TGTGCCAGCAGTTCCCGGACAGGGGCGCCCCGGACCCAGTACTTC. Encoded protein: CASSSRTGAPRTQYF.

The CDR3 coding sequence is TGTGCCAGCAGTATGGACAGGGGAGAGACCCAGTACTTC. Its translation is CASSMDRGETQYF. The genes are TRBV2 and TRBJ2-5; 9 bases map to TRBD1. J lost 4 bases, V lost 5 bases, and 2 bases had no gene match. The CDR3 is 13 residues long. The germline gives CDR1 SNHLY, CDR2 FYNNEI.

The chain uses TRBV11-2 and TRBJ2-7, with D tentatively TRBD1 (6 bases). Germline-derived CDR1 and CDR2 are SGHAT and FQNNGV. Between the trimmed V and J ends, which lost 3 bases and 2 bases, there was a span of 17 bases. CDR3 size: 16 residues. CDR3 in amino acids: CASSFTYRVSPYEQYF. CDR3 bases: TGTGCCAGCAGCTTTACTTACAGGGTTTCTCCCTACGAGCAGTACTTC.

The J gene is TRBJ1-4, the V gene TRBV6-6; D remains unclear. The CDR3 has 13 amino acids. The V end lost 7 bases, the J end lost 4 bases, and 10 bases lay between the germline ends. CDR1 is MNHNY and CDR2 is SVGAGI in the germline V gene (reference sequence). The CDR3: CASTSGVNEKLFF. CDR3 DNA: TGTGCCAGCACTTCCGGTGTTAATGAAAAACTGTTTTTT.

The chain carries TRBV6-1 and TRBJ2-1, with 8 bases lining up with TRBD1. J was trimmed by 7 bases and V by 5 bases; bases with no gene match: 7. CDR1 is MNHNS and CDR2 is SASEGT in the germline V gene. CDR3 length: 14 amino acids. The DNA of the CDR3 is TGTGCCAGCAGTTCTCTGGACAGGGAAAATGAGCAGTTCTTC. Protein product: CASSSLDRENEQFF.

The rearrangement joins TRBV5-1 to TRBJ2-7; TRBD2 aligns across 9 bases. The CDR3 totals 14 residues. CDR1 and CDR2 from the germline V gene are SGHRS and YFSETQ. With V trimmed by 0 bases and J by 4 bases, 2 bases remained unmatched. CDR3 nucleotides: TGCGCCAGCAGCTTGGGACTAGCGGTTTACGAGCAGTACTTC. Its protein product is CASSLGLAVYEQYF.

J is TRBJ1-1 and V is TRBV2; 7 bases map to TRBD1. From germline, CDR1 is SNHLY and CDR2 FYNNEI. The CDR3 has 12 amino acids. With V trimmed by 8 bases and J by 4 bases, 4 bases remained unmatched. The CDR3 DNA follows: TGTGCCAGCCGGACAGGAGGCACTGAAGCTTTCTTT. Translating gives CASRTGGTEAFF. Full variable domain (outside the CDR3, taken from reference TRBV2 and TRBJ1-1): EPEVTQTPSHQVTQMGQEVILRCVPISNHLYFYWYRQILGQKVEFLVSFYNNEISEKSEIFDDQFSVERPDGSNFTLKIRSTKLEDSAMYFCASRTGGTEAFFGQGTRLTVV.

The chain uses TRBV30 and TRBJ2-2, with TRBD2 as a possible D gene (5 bases). The CDR3 is made up of 13 amino acids. The V end was cut by 3 bases, the J end by 8 bases, with 13 bases between. The V gene's germline CDR1 is GTSNPN and CDR2 SVGIG (reference sequence). The CDR3 bases are TGTGCCTGGAGCGGAGGCCTTGGAGGGGAGCTGTTTTTT. Its protein product is CAWSGGLGGELFF.

This chain connects TRBV27 to TRBJ1-4; the match to TRBD1 covers 9 bases. With 8 bases clipped from V and 8 bases from J, the junction kept 12 bases outside the gene matches. The germline CDR1 and CDR2 sequences are MNHEY and SMNVEV (reference sequence). The CDR3 runs 15 residues. The CDR3, as DNA: TGTGCCAGCGGGGTACAGGGGGCGCGAGGAGAAAAACTGTTTTTT. This sequence encodes CASGVQGARGEKLFF.

To note about this clone: The junction departs from the called germline gene at one end, perhaps through a read error. This chain links TRBV7-9 with TRBJ1-5; tentative D call: TRBD1 (6 bases). The CDR3 has 15 residues. Germline-derived CDR1 and CDR2 are SEHNR and FQNEAQ (reference sequence). CDR3 residues: CSSSQTGGGHQPQHF. CDR3 nucleotides: TGTTCCAGCAGTCAAACGGGGGGGGGCCATCAGCCCCAGCATTTT.

The chain combines TRBV5-4 with TRBJ2-7, with 8 nucleotides matching TRBD1. CDR1 and CDR2 (germline): SGHNT, YYREEE (reference sequence). V was pared by 4 bases and J by 5 bases, with 2 bases of the junction left unmatched. This CDR3 region has 12 residues. The CDR3 DNA sequence: TGTGCCAGCAGCATGACAGGGGACGAGCAGTACTTC. This sequence encodes CASSMTGDEQYF.

This clone was detected only once. V and J are TRBV5-1 and TRBJ2-3, with 7 bases fitting TRBD2. Looked up from germline, CDR1 is SGHRS and CDR2 is YFSETQ. The CDR3 is 15 residues long. Trimming removed 4 bases from V and 2 bases from J; junction bases left unmatched: 7. This CDR3 is CASSPSGETTDTQYF. In nucleotides, the CDR3 is TGCGCCAGCAGCCCCAGCGGGGAGACCACAGATACGCAGTATTTT.

This clone appeared a single time. The V call is TRBV6-1, the J call TRBJ1-1, with no clear D. The CDR3 sequence is 13 residues long. Trimming left V 8 bases short and J 1 base short, with 11 bases between. The V gene's germline CDR1 is MNHNS and CDR2 SASEGT. CDR3 sequence reads: CASGESRNTEAFF. CDR3 coding DNA: TGTGCCAGCGGGGAGAGCAGGAACACTGAAGCTTTCTTT.

V usage is TRBV19 and J usage is TRBJ1-6; no firm D call. Trimming removed 0 bases from V and 0 bases from J, with 6 bases in between. The germline V gene encodes CDR1 LNHDA and CDR2 SQIVND (reference sequence). This CDR3 spans 16 amino acids. The CDR3 loop reads CASSIDRSSYNSPLHF. The DNA for the CDR3 is TGTGCCAGTAGTATAGACCGGAGCTCCTATAATTCACCCCTCCACTTT.

V is TRBV11-2 and J is TRBJ1-2; a possible D gene is TRBD1 (5 bases). The CDR3 totals 13 residues. V was shortened by 0 bases and J by 4 bases, with 6 bases between the two germline ends. Germline CDR1 SGHAT, CDR2 FQNNGV. CDR3 loop: CASSLEGAYGYTF. Written as DNA, the CDR3 is TGTGCCAGCAGCTTAGAAGGGGCCTATGGCTACACCTTC.

The chain couples TRBV7-8 to TRBJ2-6, with 9 bases fitting TRBD2. The CDR3 loop spans 17 amino acids. Trimming at V came to 5 bases and at J to 1 base, leaving 6 bases not matched to a gene. The germline gives CDR1 SGHVS, CDR2 FQNEAQ. The chain's CDR3 is CASSRLSGGSGANVLTF. The CDR3 coding sequence is TGTGCCAGCAGCCGTTTGAGCGGGGGGTCTGGGGCCAACGTCCTGACTTTC.

The gene calls are TRBV7-6 and TRBJ2-7; D is ambiguous. The CDR3 totals 14 residues. Germline CDR1 SGHVS, CDR2 FNYEAQ. V was shortened by 5 bases and J by 1 base, with 12 bases between the two germline ends. CDR3 bases: TGTGCCAGCAGCCCGGGTCCCAAATCCTACGAGCAGTACTTC. Translation gives CASSPGPKSYEQYF.

This chain links TRBV7-9 with TRBJ1-2; D ambiguous. V lost 10 bases, J lost 3 bases, and 15 bases lay in between. The CDR3 consists of 13 residues. CDR1 and CDR2 (germline): SEHNR, FQNEAQ (reference sequence). The CDR3 DNA follows: TGTGCCACGAAGGGAGGGATGGACTATGGCTACACCTTC. The encoded protein is CATKGGMDYGYTF.

This clone has a handful of counts. This sequence joins TRBV4-1 and TRBJ2-1; TRBD2 is a possible D gene (6 bases). This CDR3 has 14 amino acids. The V and J ends lost 0 bases and 4 bases respectively, with 7 bases between them. Germline V CDR1 and CDR2: MGHRA, YSYEKL. The CDR3, as DNA: TGCGCCAGCAGCCAAGATCGGGAGTACAATGAGCAGTTCTTC. The encoded protein is CASSQDREYNEQFF.

V usage is TRBV6-5 and J usage is TRBJ1-1, with a tentative D call TRBD1 (6 bases). Trimming cost V 6 bases and J 11 bases, with 19 bases left between them. Germline lookup yields CDR1 MNHEY and CDR2 SVGAGI. The CDR3 totals 13 residues. The CDR3 region has the DNA TGTGCCAGCAGCCCTACTGGCTCCCAGGGGGCTTTCTTT. Amino acid sequence: CASSPTGSQGAFF.

This chain joins TRBV5-1 and TRBJ1-2; no clear D gene. Trimming removed 0 bases from V and 0 bases from J, with 9 bases in between. The germline V gene encodes CDR1 SGHRS and CDR2 YFSETQ. The CDR3 runs to 15 residues. The CDR3 loop is CASSLDGKANYGYTF. CDR3 DNA: TGCGCCAGCAGCTTGGACGGGAAAGCTAACTATGGCTACACCTTC.